This T cell receptor (beta chain) was sequenced in a study of T cells after somatic rescue of genetic block. Note on this clone: Other DNA sequences in this sample translate to the same CDR3.

This table comes from immunoSEQ multiplex PCR, and its TCRdb copy is limited to in-frame clones, with some not included. This table has 50,000 to 60,000 clones, roughly 96% appearing once. Per the germline V gene, CDR1 is SGHTA and CDR2 is FQGNSA. The V end lost 3 bases, the J end lost 2 bases, and 5 bases lay between the germline ends. The CDR3 is 13 residues long. Sequencing used peripheral blood mononuclear cells (PBMCs). The TCR comes from a child younger than two. The chain employs TRBV7-2 and TRBJ1-5; D perhaps matches TRBD1 (5 bases). The DNA of the CDR3 is TGTGCCAGCAGCTTGACAGGCAATCAGCCCCAGCATTTT. Residues: CASSLTGNQPQHF.